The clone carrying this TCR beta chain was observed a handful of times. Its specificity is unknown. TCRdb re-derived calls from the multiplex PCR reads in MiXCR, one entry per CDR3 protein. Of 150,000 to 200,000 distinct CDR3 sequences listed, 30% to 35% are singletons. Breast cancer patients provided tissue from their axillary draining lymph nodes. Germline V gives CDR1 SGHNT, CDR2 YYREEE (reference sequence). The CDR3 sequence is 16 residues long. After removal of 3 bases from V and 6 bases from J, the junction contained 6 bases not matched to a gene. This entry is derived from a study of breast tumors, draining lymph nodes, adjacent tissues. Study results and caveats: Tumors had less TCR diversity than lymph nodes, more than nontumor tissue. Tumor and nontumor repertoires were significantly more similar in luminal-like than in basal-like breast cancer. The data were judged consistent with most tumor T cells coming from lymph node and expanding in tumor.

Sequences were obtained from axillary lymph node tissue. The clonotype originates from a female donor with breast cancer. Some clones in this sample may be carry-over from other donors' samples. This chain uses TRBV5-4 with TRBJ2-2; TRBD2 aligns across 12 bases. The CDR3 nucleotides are TGTGCCAGCAGCTCCCCTAGCGGGGGGGAGCCCGGGGAGCTGTTTTTT. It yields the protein CASSSPSGGEPGELFF.